One sample yielded the 24 T cell receptor beta chains listed below, sequenced in a study of CD8 T cells in ankylosing spondylitis. Study-wide results and limits: Seemingly characteristic of ankylosing spondylitis blood was a TCR beta motif consisting of 7 or 8 highly homologous variants.

Antigen specificity for these receptors is unknown. TCRdb called the 5' RACE reads again in MiXCR, with one record for every CDR3 protein. The sample consists of roughly 300,000 distinct CDR3 sequences, 8% of them appearing once. Sequenced: blood, either unsorted or a sorted T cell fraction (not recorded which). The receptor source for this set is a male donor with ankylosing spondylitis.

The sample holds a few counts of this clonotype. This chain joins TRBV5-1 and TRBJ2-5; D gene ambiguous. Germline V gene data show CDR1 as SGHRS and CDR2 as YFSETQ. V lost 6 bases to trimming and J lost 0 bases, with 15 bases between them. The CDR3 sequence is 15 residues long. This CDR3 is CASTIPGRNQETQYF. The DNA for the CDR3 is TGCGCCAGCACTATCCCCGGGCGGAACCAAGAGACCCAGTACTTC.

The J gene is TRBJ1-1, the V gene TRBV7-9, with D possibly being TRBD1 (6 bases). The germline V gene encodes CDR1 SEHNR and CDR2 FQNEAQ (reference sequence). The CDR3 is 13 amino acids. Trimming shortened V by 6 bases and J by 7 bases, and 15 bases separated the two germline ends. The CDR3 loop is CASSPRGGDEAFF. The CDR3 DNA follows: TGTGCCAGCAGTCCCAGGGGAGGGGATGAAGCTTTCTTT.

This clonotype was counted a few times. This chain connects TRBV10-3 to TRBJ2-1; 12 nucleotides agree with TRBD2. CDR1 and CDR2 (germline): ENHRY, SYGVKD. The CDR3 spans 17 residues. V lost 5 bases to trimming and J lost 2 bases; unmatched junction nucleotides: 7. The CDR3 DNA reads TGTGCCATCAGTAGCGGACTAGCGGGGAGAGCCTACAATGAGCAGTTCTTC. Translating gives CAISSGLAGRAYNEQFF.

The CDR3 bases are TGTGCCAGCAGTCCAGGACTAGCGGAGCAGTACTTC. Protein product: CASSPGLAEQYF. This rearrangement joins TRBV12-3 or TRBV12-4 to TRBJ2-7; 9 bases line up with TRBD2. The CDR3 sequence is 12 residues long. Trimming took 5 bases from V and 7 from J; bases not matched to a gene: 3.

J is TRBJ2-3 and V is TRBV18; D uncertain. V gave up 6 bases and J gave up 2 bases, with 6 bases separating them. Germline CDR1 KGHSH, CDR2 LQKENI. The CDR3 extends over 12 amino acids. CDR3 protein: CASSTLTDTQYF. For the CDR3, the DNA is TGTGCCAGCTCGACCCTCACAGATACGCAGTATTTT.

This clonotype came up a few times. The CDR3 loop is CASSLRGQTSPLHF. The CDR3 coding sequence is TGTGCCAGCAGTTTGCGGGGACAGACTTCACCCCTCCACTTT. The V and J genes are TRBV27 and TRBJ1-6; 7 positions match TRBD1. The CDR3 has 14 amino acids. Germline V gene sequence: CDR1 MNHEY, CDR2 SMNVEV (reference sequence). After removal of 3 bases from V and 9 bases from J, the junction contained 5 bases not matched to a gene.

This chain connects TRBV10-3 to TRBJ2-5; 10 bases line up with TRBD2. CDR1 is ENHRY and CDR2 is SYGVKD in the germline V gene. This CDR3 region has 14 residues. V lost 5 bases, J lost 5 bases, and 5 bases stayed unmatched. This CDR3 is CAISLAGEVETQYF. CDR3 in DNA: TGTGCCATCAGTCTAGCGGGAGAAGTGGAGACCCAGTACTTC.

This clonotype was counted only a few times. J is TRBJ1-3 and V is TRBV12-3 or TRBV12-4; no clear D gene. The ends were cut back, 5 bases at V and 0 bases at J, with 5 bases in the middle. The CDR3 loop spans 13 amino acids. The CDR3 spells CASSSSSGNTIYF. The CDR3 DNA follows: TGTGCCAGCAGTAGCAGCTCTGGAAACACCATATATTTT.

The table lists this clonotype with many counts. The genes are TRBV20-1 and TRBJ2-1; D perhaps matches TRBD2 (5 bases). CDR1 and CDR2 from the germline V gene are DFQATT and SNEGSKA (reference sequence). The V end was cut by 4 bases, the J end by 14 bases, with 15 bases between. The CDR3 covers 11 residues. CDR3 in amino acids: CSAKRLAVEFF. The CDR3 nucleotides are TGCAGTGCTAAGCGGCTAGCCGTGGAGTTCTTC.

The chain recombines TRBV12-3 or TRBV12-4 with TRBJ2-7; 8 bases line up with TRBD1. This CDR3 region has 14 residues. Losses at the gene ends were 5 bases for V and 3 bases for J; bases not matched to a gene: 6. The CDR3 region is CASSAQGAGYEQYF. DNA for the CDR3: TGTGCCAGCAGTGCCCAGGGGGCAGGCTACGAGCAGTACTTC.

The chain employs TRBV29-1 and TRBJ1-1; a possible D gene is TRBD1 (6 bases). The CDR3 covers 12 residues. CDR1 and CDR2 (germline): SQVTM, ANQGSEA. Trimming took off 6 bases at V and 5 bases at J, with 13 bases between the two ends. The CDR3 DNA reads TGCAGCGTGAGGGGGGCAGGGACTGAAGCTTTCTTT. Translating gives CSVRGAGTEAFF.

This clonotype was seen at least ten times. The CDR3 here is CASSPAITSLVVEQYF. CDR3 sequence (DNA): TGTGCCAGCAGTCCGGCCATAACGTCTCTTGTTGTCGAGCAGTACTTC. This chain links TRBV28 with TRBJ2-7; D not certain. Germline V CDR1 and CDR2: MDHEN, SYDVKM. Trimming shortened V by 5 bases and J by 6 bases, and 23 bases separated the two germline ends. CDR3 length: 16 amino acids.

This clonotype was recorded many times. J is TRBJ2-1 and V is TRBV15; no definite D call. Germline CDR1 is LNHNV and CDR2 is YYDKDF (reference sequence). The CDR3 consists of 12 residues. Trimming took off 5 bases at V and 6 bases at J, with 8 bases between the two ends. The CDR3 is CATSQNPNEQFF. CDR3 coding DNA: TGTGCCACCAGCCAAAACCCCAATGAGCAGTTCTTC.

This clonotype was seen a handful of times. The chain is built from TRBV6-4 and TRBJ1-1; D gene unclear. Trimming left V 10 bases short and J 7 bases short, with 13 bases between. CDR1 is MRHNA and CDR2 is SNTAGT in the germline V gene. There are 11 residues in the CDR3. CDR3 DNA: TGTGCCACCGGTCCGGGCGGTGAAGCTTTCTTT. Its protein is CATGPGGEAFF.

This clonotype has a handful of counts. The chain has TRBV29-1 and TRBJ2-3; TRBD1 aligns across 11 bases. The V gene's germline CDR1 is SQVTM and CDR2 ANQGSEA. The CDR3 totals 14 residues. V gave up 6 bases and J gave up 2 bases; unmatched junction bases: 4. The chain's CDR3 is CSVWTGGLTDTQYF. CDR3 DNA sequence: TGCAGCGTCTGGACAGGGGGCCTCACAGATACGCAGTATTTT.

In its sample, this clonotype was seen a few times. V gene TRBV13 combines with J gene TRBJ2-1, with a weak D call TRBD2 (6 bases). Germline CDR1 reads PRHDT; CDR2 reads FYEKMQ (reference sequence). The germline V and J ends were trimmed by 5 bases and 3 bases, with 11 bases remaining between them. CDR3 length equals 14 residues. CDR3 region: CASSRGGIYNEQFF. In DNA, the CDR3 is TGTGCCAGCAGCCGTGGGGGGATCTACAATGAGCAGTTCTTC. Combining the CDR3 with reference TRBV13 and TRBJ2-1 gives the whole variable domain AAGVIQSPRHLIKEKRETATLKCYPIPRHDTVYWYQQGPGQDPQFLISFYEKMQSDKGSIPDRFSAQQFSDYHSELNMSSLELGDSALYFCASSRGGIYNEQFFGPGTRLTVL.

The CDR3 spells CASTGRGFRYEQYF. CDR3 nucleotide sequence: TGTGCCAGCACCGGTCGGGGGTTTAGGTACGAGCAGTACTTC. The chain combines TRBV12-3 or TRBV12-4 with TRBJ2-7, with a tentative D call TRBD2 (6 bases). CDR3 length equals 14 residues. V was pared by 7 bases and J by 4 bases, with 17 bases between.

This clonotype turned up a few times. This sequence joins TRBV5-1 and TRBJ2-1; 10 bases agree with TRBD1. CDR3 length equals 14 residues. Trimming at V came to 4 bases and at J to 13 bases, leaving 11 bases not matched to a gene. Germline CDR1 SGHRS, CDR2 YFSETQ. CDR3 sequence: CASSGTTGGAFQFF. DNA of the CDR3: TGCGCCAGCAGCGGGACGACAGGGGGCGCTTTCCAGTTCTTC.

This clonotype has ten or more counts. This chain uses TRBV29-1 with TRBJ1-4; TRBD1 is a possible D gene (6 bases). The CDR3 is made up of 13 amino acids. Germline lookup yields CDR1 SQVTM and CDR2 ANQGSEA. Trimming took 7 bases from V and 4 from J, leaving 13 bases between them. The CDR3: CSGSTGRNEKLFF. The CDR3 DNA sequence: TGCAGCGGTTCGACAGGACGTAATGAAAAACTGTTTTTT.

This clonotype was picked up many times. This rearrangement joins TRBV12-3 or TRBV12-4 to TRBJ2-7; 14 bases match TRBD2. V lost 3 bases and J lost 6; bases outside the gene matches: 1. This CDR3 has 14 amino acids. The CDR3 DNA is TGTGCCAGCAGTTTTGGACTAGCGGGGGGCGAGCAGTACTTC. This codes for CASSFGLAGGEQYF.

V usage is TRBV7-9 and J usage is TRBJ2-7; D perhaps matches TRBD2 (5 bases). Trimming took 0 bases from V and 5 from J, leaving 14 bases between them. This CDR3 is built from 15 residues. Germline CDR1 is SEHNR and CDR2 is FQNEAQ (reference sequence). As DNA, the CDR3 is TGTGCCAGCAGCTTAGCTTTGTGGAGCGGCGACGAGCAGTACTTC. Translated, it gives CASSLALWSGDEQYF.

This clonotype occurred a few times. The chain combines TRBV24-1 with TRBJ2-1, with D possibly called TRBD1 or TRBD2 (7 bases each). This CDR3 spans 13 amino acids. Per the germline V gene, CDR1 is KGHDR and CDR2 is SFDVKD. V was pared by 4 bases and J by 9 bases, with 12 bases between. CDR3: CATSDSGGGEQFF. CDR3 coding DNA: TGTGCCACCAGTGACTCAGGGGGGGGTGAGCAGTTCTTC.

The chain links TRBV12-5 to TRBJ2-1; TRBD2 agrees at 8 bases. Germline V gives CDR1 LGHNT, CDR2 FRNRAP. V lost 5 bases to trimming and J lost 7 bases; unmatched junction nucleotides: 7. The CDR3 totals 14 residues. DNA for the CDR3: TGTGCTAGTGGTCGCGGGAGGCCAGGGAATGAGCAGTTCTTC. Translated: CASGRGRPGNEQFF.

Ten or more counts support this clonotype. This chain links TRBV29-1 with TRBJ2-1, with 8 bases lining up with TRBD1. This CDR3 is 14 amino acids long. Germline V gene sequence: CDR1 SQVTM, CDR2 ANQGSEA. With 7 bases clipped from V and 3 bases from J, the junction kept 8 bases outside the gene matches. The CDR3 reads CSGQETGDYNEQFF. The CDR3 DNA sequence: TGCAGCGGCCAAGAGACAGGGGACTACAATGAGCAGTTCTTC.